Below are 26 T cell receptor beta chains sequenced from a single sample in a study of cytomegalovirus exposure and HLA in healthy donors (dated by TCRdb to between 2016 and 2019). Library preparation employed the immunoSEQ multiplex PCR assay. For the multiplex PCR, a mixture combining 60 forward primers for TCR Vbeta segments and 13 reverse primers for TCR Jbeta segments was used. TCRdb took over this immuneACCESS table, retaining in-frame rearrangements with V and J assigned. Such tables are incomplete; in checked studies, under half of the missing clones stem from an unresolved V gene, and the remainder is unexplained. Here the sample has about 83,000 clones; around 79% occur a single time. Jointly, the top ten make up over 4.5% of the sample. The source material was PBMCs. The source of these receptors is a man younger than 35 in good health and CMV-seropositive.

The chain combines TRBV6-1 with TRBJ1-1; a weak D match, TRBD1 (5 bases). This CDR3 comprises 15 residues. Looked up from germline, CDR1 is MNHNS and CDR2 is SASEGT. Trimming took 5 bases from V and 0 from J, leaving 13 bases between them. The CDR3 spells CASSPQGLVNTEAFF. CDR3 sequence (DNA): TGTGCCAGCAGTCCTCAGGGCCTCGTGAACACTGAAGCTTTCTTT.

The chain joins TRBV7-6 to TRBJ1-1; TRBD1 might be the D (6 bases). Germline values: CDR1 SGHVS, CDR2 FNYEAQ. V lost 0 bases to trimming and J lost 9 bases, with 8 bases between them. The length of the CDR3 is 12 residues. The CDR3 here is CASSLARGQAFF. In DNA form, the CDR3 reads TGTGCCAGCAGCTTAGCGCGGGGGCAAGCTTTCTTT.

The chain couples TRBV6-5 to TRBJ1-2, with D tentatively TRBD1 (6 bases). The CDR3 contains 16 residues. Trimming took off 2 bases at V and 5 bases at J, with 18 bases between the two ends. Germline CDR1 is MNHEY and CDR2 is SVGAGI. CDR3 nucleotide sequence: TGTGCCAGCAGTTACCGGCCAAAAGCAGGGGAGTATGGCTACACCTTC. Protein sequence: CASSYRPKAGEYGYTF.

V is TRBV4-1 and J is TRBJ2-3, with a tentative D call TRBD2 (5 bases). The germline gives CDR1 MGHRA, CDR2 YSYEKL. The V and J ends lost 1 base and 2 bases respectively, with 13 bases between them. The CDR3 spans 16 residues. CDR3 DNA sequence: TGCGCCAGCAGCCAAGTCACGACTAACCCCACAGATACGCAGTATTTT. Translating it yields CASSQVTTNPTDTQYF.

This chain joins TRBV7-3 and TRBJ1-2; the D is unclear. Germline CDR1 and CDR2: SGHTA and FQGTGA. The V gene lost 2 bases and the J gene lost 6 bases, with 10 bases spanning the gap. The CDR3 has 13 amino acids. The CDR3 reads CASSLWAVDGYTF. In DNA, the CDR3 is TGTGCCAGCAGCTTATGGGCAGTGGATGGCTACACCTTC.

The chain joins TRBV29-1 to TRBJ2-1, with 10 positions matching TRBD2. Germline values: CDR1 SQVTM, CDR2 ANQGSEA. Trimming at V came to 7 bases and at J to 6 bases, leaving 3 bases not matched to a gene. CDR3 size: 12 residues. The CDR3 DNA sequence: TGCAGCGCTGGGACTAGCGCCAATGAGCAGTTCTTC. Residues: CSAGTSANEQFF.

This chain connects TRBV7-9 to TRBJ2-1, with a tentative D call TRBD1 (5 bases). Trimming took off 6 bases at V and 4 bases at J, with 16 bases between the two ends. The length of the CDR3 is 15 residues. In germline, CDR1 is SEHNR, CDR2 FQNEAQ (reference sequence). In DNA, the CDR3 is TGTGCCAGCAGGTTAAGGGGTACTTCATACAATGAGCAGTTCTTC. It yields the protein CASRLRGTSYNEQFF.

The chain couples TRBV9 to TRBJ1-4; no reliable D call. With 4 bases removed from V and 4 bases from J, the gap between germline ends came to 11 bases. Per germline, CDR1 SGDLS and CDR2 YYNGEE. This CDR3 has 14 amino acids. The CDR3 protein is CASSPQALNEKLFF. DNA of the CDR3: TGTGCCAGCAGCCCCCAGGCCCTTAATGAAAAACTGTTTTTT.

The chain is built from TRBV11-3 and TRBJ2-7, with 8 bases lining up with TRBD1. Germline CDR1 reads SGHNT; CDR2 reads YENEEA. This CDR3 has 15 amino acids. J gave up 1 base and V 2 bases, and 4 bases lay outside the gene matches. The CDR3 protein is CASSLRTGNSYEQYF. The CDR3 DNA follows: TGTGCCAGCAGCTTAAGGACAGGGAATTCCTACGAGCAGTACTTC.

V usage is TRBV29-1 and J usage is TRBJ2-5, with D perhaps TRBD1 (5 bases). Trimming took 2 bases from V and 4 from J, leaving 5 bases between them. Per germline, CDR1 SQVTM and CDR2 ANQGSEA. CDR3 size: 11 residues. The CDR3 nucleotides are TGCAGCGTTGAACAGGGAGAGACCCAGTACTTC. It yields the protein CSVEQGETQYF.

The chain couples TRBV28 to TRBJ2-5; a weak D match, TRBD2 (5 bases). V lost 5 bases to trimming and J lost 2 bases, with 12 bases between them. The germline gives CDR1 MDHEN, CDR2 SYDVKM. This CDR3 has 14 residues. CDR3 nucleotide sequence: TGTGCCAGCAGTGGGTCCCGGGGTCAAGAGACCCAGTACTTC. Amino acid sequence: CASSGSRGQETQYF. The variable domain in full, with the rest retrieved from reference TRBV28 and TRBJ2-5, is DVKVTQSSRYLVKRTGEKVFLECVQDMDHENMFWYRQDPGLGLRLIYFSYDVKMKEKGDIPEGYSVSREKKERFSLILESASTNQTSMYLCASSGSRGQETQYFGPGTRLLVL.

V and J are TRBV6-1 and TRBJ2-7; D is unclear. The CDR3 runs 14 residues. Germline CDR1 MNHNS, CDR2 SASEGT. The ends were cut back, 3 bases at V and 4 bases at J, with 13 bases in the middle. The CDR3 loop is CASSDLGSRYEQYF. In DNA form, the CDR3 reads TGTGCCAGCAGTGATTTGGGCTCCAGGTACGAGCAGTACTTC.

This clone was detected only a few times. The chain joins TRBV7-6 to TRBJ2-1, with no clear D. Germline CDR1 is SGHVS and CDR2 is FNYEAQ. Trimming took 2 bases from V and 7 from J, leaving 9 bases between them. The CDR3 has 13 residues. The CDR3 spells CASSLSLDNEQFF. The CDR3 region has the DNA TGTGCCAGCAGCTTATCCCTAGATAATGAGCAGTTCTTC.

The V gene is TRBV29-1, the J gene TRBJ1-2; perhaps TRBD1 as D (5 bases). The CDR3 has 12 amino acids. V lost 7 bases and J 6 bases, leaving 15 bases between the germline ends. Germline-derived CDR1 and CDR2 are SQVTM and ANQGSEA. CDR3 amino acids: CSAQLSRDGYTF. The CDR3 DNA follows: TGCAGCGCCCAACTAAGCAGGGATGGCTACACCTTC.

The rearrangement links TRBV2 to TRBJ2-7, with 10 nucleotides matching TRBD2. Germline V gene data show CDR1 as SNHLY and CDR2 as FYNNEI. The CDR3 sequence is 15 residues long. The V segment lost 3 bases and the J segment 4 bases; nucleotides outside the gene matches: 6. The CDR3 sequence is CASSDRLAGVYEQYF. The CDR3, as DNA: TGTGCCAGCAGTGACCGTCTAGCGGGAGTATACGAGCAGTACTTC.

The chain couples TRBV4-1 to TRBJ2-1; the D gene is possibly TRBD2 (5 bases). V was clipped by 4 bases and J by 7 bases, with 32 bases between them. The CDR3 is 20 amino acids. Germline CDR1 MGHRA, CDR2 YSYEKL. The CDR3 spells CASSRSPGDWVVRGGNEQFF. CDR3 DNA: TGCGCCAGCAGCCGAAGCCCTGGGGATTGGGTAGTACGCGGAGGTAATGAGCAGTTCTTC.

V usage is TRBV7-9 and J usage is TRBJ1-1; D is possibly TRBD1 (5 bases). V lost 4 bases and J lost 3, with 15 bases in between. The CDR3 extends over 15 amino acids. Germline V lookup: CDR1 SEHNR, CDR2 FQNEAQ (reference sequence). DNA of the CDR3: TGTGCCAGCAGCTCTAAAACCGGGACTGACACTGAAGCTTTCTTT. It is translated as CASSSKTGTDTEAFF.

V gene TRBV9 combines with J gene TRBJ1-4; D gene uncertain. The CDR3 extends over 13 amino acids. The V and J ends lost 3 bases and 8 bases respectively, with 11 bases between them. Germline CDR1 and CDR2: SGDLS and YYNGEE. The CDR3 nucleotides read TGTGCCAGCAGCGCCTCGGTGGAGGAAAAACTGTTTTTT. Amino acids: CASSASVEEKLFF.

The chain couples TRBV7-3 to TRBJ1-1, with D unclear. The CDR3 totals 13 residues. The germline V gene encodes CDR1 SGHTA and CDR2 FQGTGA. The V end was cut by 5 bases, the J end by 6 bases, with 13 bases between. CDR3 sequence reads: CASSPTDSAEAFF. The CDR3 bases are TGTGCCAGCAGCCCAACAGATAGCGCTGAAGCTTTCTTT.

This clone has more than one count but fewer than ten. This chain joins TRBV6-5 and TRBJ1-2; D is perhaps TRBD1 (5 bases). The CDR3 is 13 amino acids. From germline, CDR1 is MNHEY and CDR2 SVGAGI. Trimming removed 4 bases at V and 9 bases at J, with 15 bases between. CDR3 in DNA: TGTGCCAGCAGTTCCGGGGGTCAGGGTCGCTACACCTTC. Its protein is CASSSGGQGRYTF.

CDR3 in amino acids: CASSQPGLWRRKGVSEETQYF. The CDR3 coding sequence is TGCGCCAGCAGCCAACCTGGACTGTGGAGGCGAAAGGGGGTATCAGAGGAGACCCAGTACTTC. The genes are TRBV4-1 and TRBJ2-5, with D possibly matching TRBD1 (6 bases). V shed 2 bases and J shed 5 bases, with 33 bases lying between them. The CDR3 has 21 amino acids. Germline V CDR1 and CDR2: MGHRA, YSYEKL.

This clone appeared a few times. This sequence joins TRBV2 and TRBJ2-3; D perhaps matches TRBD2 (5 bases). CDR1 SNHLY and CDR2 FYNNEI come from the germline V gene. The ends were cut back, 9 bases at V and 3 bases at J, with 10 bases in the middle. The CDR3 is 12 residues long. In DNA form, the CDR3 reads TGTGCCAGTTCACTAGAGACAGATACGCAGTATTTT. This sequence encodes CASSLETDTQYF.

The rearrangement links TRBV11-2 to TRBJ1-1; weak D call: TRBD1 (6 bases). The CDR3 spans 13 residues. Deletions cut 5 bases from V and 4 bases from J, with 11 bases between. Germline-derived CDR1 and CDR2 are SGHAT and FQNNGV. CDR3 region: CASSTGTFTEAFF. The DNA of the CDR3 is TGTGCCAGCAGCACGGGGACATTCACTGAAGCTTTCTTT.

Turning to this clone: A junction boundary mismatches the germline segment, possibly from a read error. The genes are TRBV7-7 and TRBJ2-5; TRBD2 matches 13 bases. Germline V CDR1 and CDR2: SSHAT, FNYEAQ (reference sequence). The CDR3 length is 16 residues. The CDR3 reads CASSHTSGRVGETQYF. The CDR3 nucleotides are TGTGCTAGCAGCCACACTAGCGGGAGGGTAGGGGAGACCCAGTACTTC.

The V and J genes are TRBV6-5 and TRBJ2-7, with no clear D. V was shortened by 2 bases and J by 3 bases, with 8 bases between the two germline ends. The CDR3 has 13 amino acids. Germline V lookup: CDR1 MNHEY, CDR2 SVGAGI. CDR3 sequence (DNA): TGTGCCAGCAGTTACAACAGAAACTACGAGCAGTACTTC. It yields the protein CASSYNRNYEQYF.

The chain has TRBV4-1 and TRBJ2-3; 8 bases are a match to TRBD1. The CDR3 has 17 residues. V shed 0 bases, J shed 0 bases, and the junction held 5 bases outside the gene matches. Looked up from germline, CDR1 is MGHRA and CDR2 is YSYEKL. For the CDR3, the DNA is TGCGCCAGCAGCCAAGAAGGCAGGGGGCCCAGCACAGATACGCAGTATTTT. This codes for CASSQEGRGPSTDTQYF.